The text below deals with one T cell receptor beta chain. What antigen it recognizes has not been identified. No clone much larger than this one lies a single base away; base qualities are absent. Distinct nucleotide sequences in the sample also encode this CDR3. Inclusive of the bounding cysteine and phenylalanine, the CDR3 is 15 residues long. Of all the DNA, just the CDR3 is kept, 45 bases in frame from base 1. Compared with germline, V lacks 3 bases and J lacks 0 bases; bases without a gene match: 4. The germline V gene (reference sequence) yields GTSNPN for CDR1 and SVGIG for CDR2. The data stem from a study of cytomegalovirus exposure and HLA in healthy donors (TCRdb year 2017). Some background on the complete study: According to an earlier analysis of a few hundred of the donors, 200 million or so T cells yielded 100 million or so unique TCR beta sequences and about 280 Gb of sequence data. In a later genetic analysis, genome-wide SNP genotypes for about three fifths of the roughly 670 donors were used, and that subset was treated as a discovery cohort. Class I and class II HLA loci were covered by the typing at four-digit resolution. To predict cytomegalovirus infection status, the study combined high-throughput TCR immunosequencing, statistical association of individual TCRs with disease status, and machine learning. Roughly 5 DR-DQ haplotypes were handled as single units for association and clustering, since linkage in the cohort was strong. The later analysis used no new phenotypic data to find candidate immune exposures, relying instead on TCR beta sequences and their occurrence across donors. An earlier analysis of fewer than 750 of the donors used high-throughput TCR beta sequencing to judge whether each TCR beta V gene segment behaved as functional or pseudogenic. To study patterns of TCR occurrence, a later analysis re-analyzed previously published TCR beta repertoires from more than 550 donors and added high-resolution HLA genotyping. An early release covering roughly 640 HLA-typed donors comprised about 290 gigabases of sequencing data and around 80 million unique TCR sequences. On average, roughly 250,000 unique TCR beta nucleotide sequences were sequenced per donor among 398 genotyped donors of the cohort, with roughly 18% of those sequences being non-productive. Donor age, sex, ethnicity and CMV serostatus were compiled together with the repertoire data. Typing coverage differed by locus: A, B, C, DRB1 and DQB1 were typed in about 620-640 donors, DQA1 in around 500, DPA1 in some 610, and DPB1 in approximately 450. Along with the roughly 670-subject first cohort, a separate validation cohort of around 110 different subjects was used. Every discovery cohort repertoire had been produced on one sequencing platform. Among the roughly 400 genotyped donors, approximately 82% belonged to the genetic ancestry cluster associated with self-reported Caucasian donors. The study aimed to test whether signatures of past pathogen exposure could be identified by cataloging public T cell receptors. Using immunosequencing, the study profiled T cell repertoires from fewer than 700 subjects and related those repertoires to cytomegalovirus serostatus.

To prepare the library, the immunoSEQ multiplex PCR assay was applied. For the multiplex PCR, a mixture combining 60 forward primers for TCR Vbeta segments and 13 reverse primers for TCR Jbeta segments was used. Amplification of the CDR3 region of rearranged TCR beta genes was performed with a multiplex PCR assay on genomic DNA. The amplified TCR beta libraries were sequenced on the Illumina HiSeq System as 87-base-pair reads. Per the authors' processing: A later analysis tallied around 82 million unique TCR beta chains across the 600 to 700 repertoires, and approximately 9.9 million of those chains were shared by two or more donors. Raw reads were error-corrected and collapsed into unique sequences with a nearest-neighbor algorithm that merged closely related sequences to remove PCR and sequencing errors. V, D and J gene segments were assigned by aligning CDR3 sequences to IMGT reference sequences. For a sequence to be retained, a match of at least six nucleotides to both a V gene segment and a J gene segment was required. Rearrangements were called productive when the CDR3 lacked stop codons and stayed in frame with V and J; all others were non-productive. CDR3 was defined according to IMGT convention as the region running from the second conserved V-encoded cysteine to the conserved J-encoded phenylalanine. The earlier analysis of a few hundred of the donors excluded sequences that lacked an unambiguous match to a single V gene segment. In an earlier analysis of a few hundred of the donors, a V segment was called functional when productive rearrangements were above 56.7%, and segregating when the standard deviation between donors exceeded 5%. A statistical classification framework was developed to diagnose cytomegalovirus status using the catalog of TCR beta chain sequences. A later analysis assigned V and J genes by comparing TCR nucleotide sequences with IMGT/GENE-DB human TR gene sequences. In a later analysis, CDR3 sequences and most-parsimonious VDJ recombination scenarios were assigned using the TCRdist pipeline. In a later analysis, each TCR beta chain was defined by its CDR3 amino acid sequence together with its V-gene family, and reads lacking a unique V-gene family were excluded. In a later analysis, around 600 highly shared, low-generation-probability nucleotide sequences were removed to address suspected cross-contamination and a sequencing artifact. A later analysis calculated a clonal expansion index for each public chain from normalized within-repertoire ranks of inferred template counts. Generation probabilities in a later analysis came from a VDJ recombination model fitted to out-of-frame rearrangements, and those results were checked against IGoR. In a later analysis, hypergeometric tests were used to score TCR-TCR, TCR-HLA and TCR-CMV co-occurrence, with a repertoire-size bias correction applied to TCR pairs. A later analysis estimated false discovery rates by permuting HLA or CMV assignments 20 times. A later analysis grouped co-occurring TCRs with DBSCAN, adding TCRdist sequence similarity when clustering within HLA-allele-positive subsets. For co-occurrence clustering, repertoires with fewer than 30,000 or more than 120,000 public chains were excluded, along with a handful of repertoires with anomalous nucleotide sharing. TCRdb's version of the immuneACCESS table is confined to in-frame rearrangements and falls short of the full clone set. An unresolved V gene accounts for under half of the shortfall where checked; the remainder is of unknown origin. For V, J and clone size, that table is used; D and trimming come from the DNA. The sample table records hundreds of thousands of clones; less than 85% of these occur just once. Together, the top ten hold approximately 0.63% of the sample.

The cohort comprised several hundred healthy bone marrow donors. All cohort members were sampled while nominally healthy, although unrecorded immune exposures were likely present. The donor was CMV seronegative and was included in the group of a few hundred seronegative cohort members. A peripheral blood sample was collected from each donor, and TCR beta sequencing was performed on peripheral blood mononuclear cells. Genomic DNA extraction from the blood cell samples was performed with the Qiagen DNeasy Blood Extraction Kit. The paper's findings and limits, for the study overall: HLA typing was unavailable for some donors at each locus, so association tests used only the typed subset. A later genetic analysis associated a missense DCLRE1C variant with V-gene and J-gene trimming of TCR beta chains, and an independent cohort replicated the association. The sequencing pipeline was judged likely to have produced a cluster of highly shared sequence variants as a technical artifact. Broadly in line with IMGT annotations, most TCR beta V segments showed up in productive rearrangements about 87% or about 30% of the time in an earlier analysis of 587 of the donors. Compared with equally common non-associated chains, HLA-associated TCR beta chains in a later analysis were more clonally expanded and had lower generation probabilities. A total of fewer than 200 TCR beta chains were listed by the study as associated with cytomegalovirus. When HLA alleles, especially DR and DQ, strongly co-occurred, attributing TCR associations to individual alleles was difficult. Most TCR sequences were seen in very few donors, while some public TCRs were found in many individuals. In a later genetic analysis, fewer N-insertions in productive TCRs were reported among donors in an Asian-associated ancestry cluster than the approximately 670-donor mean. A further reported finding was that TCR beta sequences accurately predicted the HLA-A and HLA-B alleles for most subjects in the first cohort. The cohort was sequenced for TCR beta chains only, and without alpha or paired-chain data the features that could be detected were limited. In a later analysis, several top co-occurrence clusters were reported to appear linked to parvovirus B19, influenza, CMV and Epstein-Barr virus. According to the authors, the approach could potentially be generalized to other disease states and immunological phenotypes. Sequencing depth was assumed to be roughly uniform across donors in the presence/absence analyses, though that assumption may not hold. The earlier analysis of some 560 of the donors excluded 15 to 20 rarely observed V segments, including chromosome 9 orphons, because counts were too low. Three of the identified cytomegalovirus-associated TCR beta chains were confirmed in vitro to be specific for cytomegalovirus antigens. At a false discovery rate of 0.05, a later analysis linked 16,951 TCR beta sequences to specific HLA alleles. CMV serostatus was the only immune exposure information available for the cohort. A later analysis found that most CMV-associated TCR beta chains appeared HLA-restricted, with HLA associations seemingly driven largely by CMV exposure. Some IMGT-functional V segments, including TRBV6-2 and TRBV6-3, could not be distinguished by the 87-base-pair reads and were therefore excluded. In a later analysis, TCR association rates were found to vary across HLA loci, with the most associated TCRs seen for DRB1 alleles and the fewest for HLA-C alleles. Cytomegalovirus status was reported to be diagnosed by the classifier with high specificity and sensitivity in both the original and validation cohorts. Linkage disequilibrium might explain the correlated functional status among segregating V segments, but an unknown experimental factor could not be ruled out.

Sequences were obtained from PBMCs. The sequence links TRBV30 to TRBJ2-1; TRBD2 aligns with 8 central bases. The receptor's source is a man aged 18 to 35 in good health and CMV-seronegative. The nucleotide sequence reads as follows: TGTGCCTGGAGCCGAAGCGGGAGCTCCTACAATGAGCAGTTCTTC. This sequence encodes CAWSRSGSSYNEQFF.